These 32 T cell receptor beta chains originate from one sample sequenced in a study of cytomegalovirus exposure and HLA in healthy donors. 60 Vbeta and 13 Jbeta primers were used in PCR. The data were produced by immunoSEQ multiplex PCR, yet TCRdb's version contains in-frame clones alone and is incomplete. The table shows around 190,000 clones, with 79% occurring only once. The sequenced sample consisted of PBMCs. The source is a woman under 30 in good health and CMV-seronegative.

J is TRBJ1-5 and V is TRBV7-9; tentative D call: TRBD1 (5 bases). The CDR3 spans 14 residues. Germline CDR1 reads SEHNR; CDR2 reads FQNEAQ (reference sequence). Trimming pared 1 base from V and 4 bases from J, leaving 8 bases between. The CDR3 DNA reads as TGTGCCAGCAGCTTAGACAGGACAAATCAGCCCCAGCATTTT. This translates into CASSLDRTNQPQHF. The variable domain in full, completed from reference TRBV7-9 and TRBJ1-5, reads DTGVSQNPRHKITKRGQNVTFRCDPISEHNRLYWYRQTLGQGPEFLTYFQNEAQLEKSRLLSDRFSAERPKGSFSTLEIQRTEQGDSAMYLCASSLDRTNQPQHFGDGTRLSIL.

The J gene is TRBJ2-1, the V gene TRBV15, with 13 bases identical to TRBD2. Germline V gene sequence: CDR1 LNHNV, CDR2 YYDKDF (reference sequence). Unmatched junction bases numbered 12, after V lost 8 bases and J lost 2 bases. The CDR3 is 18 amino acids. The CDR3 protein is CATLPGLAGLMTYNEQFF. The CDR3 nucleotides are TGTGCCACCTTACCGGGACTAGCGGGATTGATGACCTACAATGAGCAGTTCTTC.

The rearrangement joins TRBV2 to TRBJ2-7; TRBD2 agrees at 12 bases. Germline V gene data show CDR1 as SNHLY and CDR2 as FYNNEI. V shed 5 bases, J shed 6 bases, and the junction held 5 bases outside the gene matches. The CDR3 is made up of 14 amino acids. CDR3 coding DNA: TGTGCCAGCAGTTTTGGGACTAGCGGGTTCGAGCAGTACTTC. Its protein is CASSFGTSGFEQYF.

As concerns this clone: The sample contains more than one DNA sequence encoding this CDR3. The chain has TRBV9 and TRBJ1-1, with D unresolved. The germline gives CDR1 SGDLS, CDR2 YYNGEE. CDR3 length equals 13 residues. Trimming cost V 6 bases and J 0 bases, with 9 bases left between them. The DNA for the CDR3 is TGTGCCAGCACGCGAGTTTTGAACACTGAAGCTTTCTTT. Its translation: CASTRVLNTEAFF.

The genes are TRBV7-2 and TRBJ2-1; weak D call: TRBD1 (6 bases). Germline CDR1 is SGHTA and CDR2 is FQGNSA. V was trimmed by 1 base and J by 5 bases, leaving 12 bases between them. The length of the CDR3 is 15 residues. As DNA, the CDR3 is TGTGCCAGCAGCTTAGTTCCCACAGGGAACAATGAGCAGTTCTTC. Translating gives CASSLVPTGNNEQFF.

The rearrangement uses TRBV20-1 and TRBJ2-5, with no clear D. CDR3 length equals 11 residues. The germline V gene has CDR1 DFQATT and CDR2 SNEGSKA (reference sequence). CDR3 sequence (DNA): TGCAGCGAGGAGATCCAAGAGACCCAGTACTTC. Protein sequence: CSEEIQETQYF.

The gene calls are TRBV28 and TRBJ2-7; maybe TRBD1 (5 bases). There are 12 residues in the CDR3. CDR1 MDHEN and CDR2 SYDVKM come from the germline V gene. V gave up 2 bases and J gave up 3 bases, with 5 bases separating them. CDR3 sequence (DNA): TGTGCCAGCAGTTTACAGGGCTACGAGCAGTACTTC. This encodes CASSLQGYEQYF.

This chain joins TRBV14 and TRBJ2-7, with 13 bases identical to TRBD2. CDR3 length: 15 amino acids. J lost 2 bases, V lost 4 bases, and 2 bases had no gene match. Germline V gene data show CDR1 as SGHDN and CDR2 as FVKESK. CDR3 protein: CASSRTSGGPYEQYF. Here the CDR3 DNA reads TGTGCCAGCAGCCGGACTAGCGGGGGACCCTACGAGCAGTACTTC. The entire variable domain, with the rest obtained from reference TRBV14 and TRBJ2-7, is as follows: EAGVTQFPSHSVIEKGQTVTLRCDPISGHDNLYWYRRVMGKEIKFLLHFVKESKQDESGMPNNRFLAERTGGTYSTLKVQPAELEDSGVYFCASSRTSGGPYEQYFGPGTRLTVT.

This clone has only a few counts. The chain is built from TRBV28 and TRBJ2-5; 8 positions match TRBD2. The J segment lost 1 base and the V segment lost 6 bases, leaving 1 base of the junction unmatched. Germline V gene lookup returns CDR1 MDHEN and CDR2 SYDVKM. The CDR3 has 13 residues. CDR3 nucleotide sequence: TGTGCCAGCAGGGGGACTAGCCAAGAGACCCAGTACTTC. This encodes CASRGTSQETQYF.

For this clone: At one boundary the junction diverges from the germline segment, which might be a read error. Additional DNA sequences in this sample encode the identical CDR3. V is TRBV27 and J is TRBJ2-2; tentative D call: TRBD2 (5 bases). This CDR3 is 15 amino acids long. Germline loops: CDR1 MNHEY, CDR2 SMNVEV (reference sequence). CDR3 nucleotides: TGTGCCAGCAGTCCTAAACCGATAAACACCGGGGAGCTATTTTTT. It is translated as CASSPKPINTGELFF.

This clone has only one observation. The chain joins TRBV5-4 to TRBJ2-5; 9 nucleotides match TRBD1. Trimming cost V 4 bases and J 5 bases; bases outside gene matches: 12. Per the germline V gene, CDR1 is SGHNT and CDR2 is YYREEE (reference sequence). The CDR3 is 16 residues long. CDR3: CASSATQGAGWETQYF. The CDR3 nucleotides read TGTGCCAGCAGCGCAACACAGGGGGCGGGATGGGAGACCCAGTACTTC.

This chain connects TRBV19 to TRBJ2-7; the D gene is possibly TRBD1 (6 bases). Germline V gives CDR1 LNHDA, CDR2 SQIVND (reference sequence). V was trimmed by 8 bases and J by 5 bases, leaving 25 bases between them. The length of the CDR3 is 16 residues. CDR3 coding DNA: TGTGCCAGTGCCTTCGAGGATATTCCCGGGACAAACGAGCAGTACTTC. Translation: CASAFEDIPGTNEQYF. The variable domain in full, completed from reference TRBV19 and TRBJ2-7, reads DGGITQSPKYLFRKEGQNVTLSCEQNLNHDAMYWYRQDPGQGLRLIYYSQIVNDFQKGDIAEGYSVSREKKESFPLTVTSAQKNPTAFYLCASAFEDIPGTNEQYFGPGTRLTVT.

The rearrangement uses TRBV27 and TRBJ2-1; TRBD2 might be the D (6 bases). This CDR3 has 12 amino acids. Trimming left V 9 bases short and J 9 bases short, with 15 bases between. In germline, CDR1 is MNHEY, CDR2 SMNVEV (reference sequence). The CDR3 spells CASRGGLPEQFF. DNA for the CDR3: TGTGCCAGTCGTGGGGGACTCCCTGAGCAGTTCTTC.

V and J are TRBV14 and TRBJ2-7, with a possible D match to TRBD2 (6 bases). V lost 3 bases and J lost 6, with 12 bases in between. CDR1 and CDR2 (germline): SGHDN, FVKESK. There are 13 residues in the CDR3. CDR3 DNA: TGTGCCAGCAGCCAGGGGGGACTGGGCGAGCAGTACTTC. It specifies CASSQGGLGEQYF.

The V and J genes are TRBV5-4 and TRBJ2-5, with D perhaps TRBD2 (6 bases). Germline CDR1 reads SGHNT; CDR2 reads YYREEE (reference sequence). V was cut by 4 bases and J by 7 bases, with 17 bases left in between. CDR3 length equals 14 residues. CDR3 amino acids: CASSMATGDATQYF. Written as DNA, the CDR3 is TGTGCCAGCAGCATGGCGACGGGGGATGCGACCCAGTACTTC.

This chain joins TRBV7-3 and TRBJ1-1; 8 nucleotides line up with TRBD1. CDR3 size: 16 residues. V lost 2 bases and J lost 5; bases outside the gene matches: 10. Germline loops: CDR1 SGHTA, CDR2 FQGTGA. The CDR3 sequence is CASSLFFQGANTEAFF. CDR3 coding DNA: TGTGCCAGCAGCTTATTTTTTCAGGGGGCTAATACTGAAGCTTTCTTT.

This sequence joins TRBV2 and TRBJ2-5, with 13 nucleotides matching TRBD2. The CDR3 is 18 residues long. V dropped 6 bases and J dropped 2; count of bases not matched to a gene: 12. Germline values: CDR1 SNHLY, CDR2 FYNNEI. Here the CDR3 DNA reads TGTGCCAGCAGGGGGGCCTCCGCGGGACTAGCGGGGCAAGAGACCCAGTACTTC. Amino acid sequence: CASRGASAGLAGQETQYF.

J is TRBJ1-3 and V is TRBV9; 12 bases map to TRBD1. V was pared by 0 bases and J by 1 base, with 5 bases of the junction left unmatched. The CDR3 sequence is 18 residues long. CDR1 SGDLS and CDR2 YYNGEE come from the germline V gene. CDR3 region: CASSVERDRGPSGNTIYF. The CDR3 region has the DNA TGTGCCAGCAGCGTAGAGCGGGACAGGGGGCCTTCTGGAAACACCATATATTTT.

This clone was seen a handful of times. The V gene is TRBV4-3, the J gene TRBJ1-5; D uncertain. This CDR3 region has 13 residues. CDR1 is LGHNA, CDR2 YSLEER, per germline. Trimming left V 1 base short and J 2 bases short, with 3 bases between. Here the CDR3 DNA reads TGCGCCAGCAGCCAAGTAGGCAATCAGCCCCAGCATTTT. Translating gives CASSQVGNQPQHF.

The V call is TRBV10-3, the J call TRBJ2-7, with D possibly matching TRBD2 (5 bases). Germline CDR1 ENHRY, CDR2 SYGVKD. Trimming removed 7 bases at V and 6 bases at J, with 19 bases between. CDR3 length equals 14 residues. CDR3 coding DNA: TGTGCCATCACCAGATTTTCCGGGGAAGGCGAGCAGTACTTC. Protein product: CAITRFSGEGEQYF.

In this sample, this clone turned up a few times. The chain employs TRBV21-1 and TRBJ1-1. TRBV21-1 is a pseudogene. The CDR3 is 13 residues long. The CDR3 protein is CASSILGDTEAFF. As DNA, the CDR3 is TGTGCCAGCAGCATCCTCGGGGACACTGAAGCTTTCTTT.

CDR3 coding DNA: TGTGCCAGCAGCCGACCCCCGGGACAGGGTAGAGACACCGGGGAGCTGTTTTTT. Its translation: CASSRPPGQGRDTGELFF. The chain carries TRBV4-2 and TRBJ2-2, with 9 bases aligning to TRBD1. Germline CDR1 LGHNA, CDR2 YNFKEQ. There are 18 residues in the CDR3. The V gene end was trimmed by 4 bases and the J gene end by 3 bases; junction bases not matched to a gene: 12.

In DNA form, the CDR3 reads TGTGCCAGCAGTTCGAACGGGAGGAATTCACCCCTCCACTTT. This gives the protein CASSSNGRNSPLHF. This chain joins TRBV6-5 and TRBJ1-6; D gene ambiguous. This CDR3 region has 14 residues. Trimming cost V 4 bases and J 7 bases, with 11 bases left between them. CDR1 and CDR2 (germline): MNHEY, SVGAGI.

With respect to this clone: A junction end diverges from the germline sequence, so it may reflect a read error. The chain joins TRBV19 to TRBJ1-1, with D hard to call. Germline V lookup: CDR1 LNHDA, CDR2 SQIVND (reference sequence). This CDR3 region has 17 residues. In DNA form, the CDR3 reads TGTGCCAGTAGTATATCCCCTTGGACGGGGAGGAACCCTGAAGCTTTCTTT. It translates to CASSISPWTGRNPEAFF.

V is TRBV6-1 and J is TRBJ1-2, with 8 nucleotides matching TRBD1. Germline V gene sequence: CDR1 MNHNS, CDR2 SASEGT. CDR3 length: 13 amino acids. V dropped 4 bases and J dropped 6; count of bases not matched to a gene: 4. The CDR3 coding sequence is TGTGCCAGCAGTGGACAGGGGAGAAATGGCTACACCTTC. Protein: CASSGQGRNGYTF.

The chain couples TRBV18 to TRBJ1-2, with a weak D call TRBD1 (6 bases). The CDR3 extends over 16 amino acids. V lost 3 bases, J lost 5 bases, and 19 bases lay in between. Germline V gene lookup returns CDR1 KGHSH and CDR2 LQKENI. CDR3 sequence reads: CASSPGGQLFGYGYTF. In DNA form, the CDR3 reads TGTGCCAGCTCACCCGGAGGACAGCTATTTGGTTATGGCTACACCTTC.

The rearrangement uses TRBV11-2 and TRBJ2-5; perhaps TRBD1 as D (6 bases). V lost 1 base and J lost 4, with 16 bases in between. Germline CDR1 SGHAT, CDR2 FQNNGV. There are 16 residues in the CDR3. The CDR3 here is CASSLGRGGELETQYF. The CDR3 nucleotides are TGTGCCAGCAGCTTAGGGCGAGGGGGAGAATTAGAGACCCAGTACTTC.

The chain combines TRBV18 with TRBJ2-6; 7 nucleotides match TRBD1. The J segment lost 0 bases and the V segment lost 4 bases, leaving 15 bases of the junction unmatched. Germline CDR1 reads KGHSH; CDR2 reads LQKENI. There are 20 residues in the CDR3. The CDR3 sequence is CASSLNLLTGQLSGANVLTF. DNA of the CDR3: TGTGCCAGCTCACTGAACTTGCTGACGGGACAGCTCTCTGGGGCCAACGTCCTGACTTTC.

The chain uses TRBV28 and TRBJ1-1, with D maybe TRBD1 (5 bases). This CDR3 is 15 amino acids long. Per germline, CDR1 MDHEN and CDR2 SYDVKM. Trimming pared 1 base from V and 2 bases from J, leaving 11 bases between. CDR3: CASSLSDSSNTEAFF. DNA for the CDR3: TGTGCCAGCAGTTTATCCGACAGCTCCAACACTGAAGCTTTCTTT.

This clone was seen a handful of times. The V and J genes are TRBV11-1 and TRBJ2-2, with D perhaps TRBD2 (6 bases). CDR3 length: 18 amino acids. V was pared by 7 bases and J by 1 base, with 22 bases between. Germline V lookup: CDR1 SGHAT, CDR2 FQDESV (reference sequence). As DNA, the CDR3 is TGTGCCAGCACCGACGGCGGAGGGTTCGCAAGGAACACCGGGGAGCTGTTTTTT. Its translation: CASTDGGGFARNTGELFF. The entire variable domain, with the rest obtained from reference TRBV11-1 and TRBJ2-2, is as follows: EAEVAQSPRYKITEKSQAVAFWCDPISGHATLYWYRQILGQGPELLVQFQDESVVDDSQLPKDRFSAERLKGVDSTLKIQPAELGDSAMYLCASTDGGGFARNTGELFFGEGSRLTVL.

This chain uses TRBV28 with TRBJ1-4; D is undetermined. Germline CDR1 is MDHEN and CDR2 is SYDVKM. The germline V and J ends were trimmed by 6 bases and 3 bases, with 14 bases remaining between them. The CDR3 runs to 15 residues. The CDR3: CASSVSEGANEKLFF. The CDR3 bases are TGTGCCAGCAGCGTCAGTGAGGGTGCTAATGAAAAACTGTTTTTT.

The gene calls are TRBV5-4 and TRBJ1-1, with D possibly being TRBD1 (5 bases). CDR3 length equals 13 residues. Looked up from germline, CDR1 is SGHNT and CDR2 is YYREEE (reference sequence). V was cut by 4 bases and J by 13 bases, with 20 bases left in between. The CDR3 region is CASSLEGGREVFF. The CDR3 DNA reads TGTGCCAGCAGCCTCGAAGGTGGCAGGGAGGTTTTCTTT.